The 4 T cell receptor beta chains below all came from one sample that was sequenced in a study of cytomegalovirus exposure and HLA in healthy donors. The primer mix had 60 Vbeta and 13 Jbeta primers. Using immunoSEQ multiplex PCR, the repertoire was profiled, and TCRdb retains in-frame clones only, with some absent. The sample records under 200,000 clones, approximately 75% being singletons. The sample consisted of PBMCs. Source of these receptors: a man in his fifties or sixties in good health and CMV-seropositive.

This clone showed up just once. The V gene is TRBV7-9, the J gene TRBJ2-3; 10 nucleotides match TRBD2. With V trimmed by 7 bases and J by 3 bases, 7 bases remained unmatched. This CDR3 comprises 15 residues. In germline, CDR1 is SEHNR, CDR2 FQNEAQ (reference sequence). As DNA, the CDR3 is TGTGCCAGCACGGGAGCGGGGGGGCCTACAGATACGCAGTATTTT. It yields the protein CASTGAGGPTDTQYF.

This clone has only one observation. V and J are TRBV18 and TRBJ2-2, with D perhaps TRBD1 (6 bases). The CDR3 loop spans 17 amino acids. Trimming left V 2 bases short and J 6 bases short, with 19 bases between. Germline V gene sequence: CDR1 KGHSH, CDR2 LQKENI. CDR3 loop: CASSPNRAYAFAGELFF. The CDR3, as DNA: TGTGCCAGCTCACCAAACAGGGCGTACGCATTTGCCGGGGAGCTGTTTTTT. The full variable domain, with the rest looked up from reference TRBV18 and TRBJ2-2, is NAGVMQNPRHLVRRRGQEARLRCSPMKGHSHVYWYRQLPEEGLKFMVYLQKENIIDESGMPKERFSAEFPKEGPSILRIQQVVRGDSAAYFCASSPNRAYAFAGELFFGEGSRLTVL.

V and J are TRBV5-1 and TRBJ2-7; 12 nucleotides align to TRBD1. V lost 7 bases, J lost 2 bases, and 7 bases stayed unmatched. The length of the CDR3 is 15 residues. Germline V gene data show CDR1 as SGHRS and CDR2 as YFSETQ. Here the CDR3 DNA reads TGCGCCAGCTCGGATGGGACAGGGGGCCCCTACGAGCAGTACTTC. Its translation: CASSDGTGGPYEQYF. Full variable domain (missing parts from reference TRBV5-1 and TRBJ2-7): KAGVTQTPRYLIKTRGQQVTLSCSPISGHRSVSWYQQTPGQGLQFLFEYFSETQRNKGNFPGRFSGRQFSNSRSEMNVSTLELGDSALYLCASSDGTGGPYEQYFGPGTRLTVT.

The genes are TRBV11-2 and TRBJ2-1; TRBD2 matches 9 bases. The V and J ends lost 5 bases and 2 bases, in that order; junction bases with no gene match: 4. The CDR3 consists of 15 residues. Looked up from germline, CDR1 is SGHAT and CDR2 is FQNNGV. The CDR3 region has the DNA TGTGCCAGCAGCGGTTTAGCGGGGGCCTACAATGAGCAGTTCTTC. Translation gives CASSGLAGAYNEQFF.